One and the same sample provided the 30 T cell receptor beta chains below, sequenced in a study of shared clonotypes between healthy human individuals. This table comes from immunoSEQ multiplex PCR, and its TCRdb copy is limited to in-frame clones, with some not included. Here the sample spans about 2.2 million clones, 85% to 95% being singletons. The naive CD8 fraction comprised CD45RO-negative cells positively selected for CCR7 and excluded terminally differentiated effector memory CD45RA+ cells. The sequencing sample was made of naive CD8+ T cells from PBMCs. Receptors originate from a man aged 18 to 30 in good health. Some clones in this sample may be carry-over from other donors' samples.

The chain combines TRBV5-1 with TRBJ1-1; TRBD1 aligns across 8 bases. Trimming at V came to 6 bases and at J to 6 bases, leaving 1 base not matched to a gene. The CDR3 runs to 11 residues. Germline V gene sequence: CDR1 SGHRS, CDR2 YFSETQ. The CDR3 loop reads CASTRGPEAFF. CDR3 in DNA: TGCGCCAGCACCAGGGGGCCTGAAGCTTTCTTT.

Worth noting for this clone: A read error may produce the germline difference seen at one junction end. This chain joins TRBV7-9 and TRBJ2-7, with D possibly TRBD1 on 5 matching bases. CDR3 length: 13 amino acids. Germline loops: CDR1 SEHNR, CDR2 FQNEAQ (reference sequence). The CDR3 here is CASSLGSPDKGLF. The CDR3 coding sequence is TGTGCCAGCAGCTTAGGATCGCCGGACAAAGGCTTATTC.

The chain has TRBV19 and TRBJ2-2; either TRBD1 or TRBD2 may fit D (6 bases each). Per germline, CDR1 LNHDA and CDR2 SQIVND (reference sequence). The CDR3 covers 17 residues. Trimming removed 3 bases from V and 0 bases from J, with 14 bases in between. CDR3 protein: CASSMAVGGPNTGELFF. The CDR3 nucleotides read TGTGCCAGTAGTATGGCTGTGGGGGGCCCGAACACCGGGGAGCTGTTTTTT.

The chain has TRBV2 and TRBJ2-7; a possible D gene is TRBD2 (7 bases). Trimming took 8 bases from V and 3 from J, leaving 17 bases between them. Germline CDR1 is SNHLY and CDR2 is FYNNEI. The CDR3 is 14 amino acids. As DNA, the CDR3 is TGTGCCAGCGATTCAGGGAGGGGGGTCTACGAGCAGTACTTC. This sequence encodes CASDSGRGVYEQYF. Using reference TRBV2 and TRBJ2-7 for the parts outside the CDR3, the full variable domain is EPEVTQTPSHQVTQMGQEVILRCVPISNHLYFYWYRQILGQKVEFLVSFYNNEISEKSEIFDDQFSVERPDGSNFTLKIRSTKLEDSAMYFCASDSGRGVYEQYFGPGTRLTVT.

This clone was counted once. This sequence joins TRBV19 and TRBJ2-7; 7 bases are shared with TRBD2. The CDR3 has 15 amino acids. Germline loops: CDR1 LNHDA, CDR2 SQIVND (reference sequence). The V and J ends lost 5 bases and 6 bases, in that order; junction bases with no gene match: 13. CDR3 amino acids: CASSVTSALEGEQYF. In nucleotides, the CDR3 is TGTGCCAGTAGTGTAACTAGCGCCTTAGAGGGCGAGCAGTACTTC.

CDR3 coding DNA: TGTGCCAGCAGTGAGACAGGGATCAATCAGCCCCAGCATTTT. Amino acid sequence: CASSETGINQPQHF. The chain has TRBV27 and TRBJ1-5; TRBD1 aligns across 7 bases. CDR1 MNHEY and CDR2 SMNVEV come from the germline V gene (reference sequence). This CDR3 comprises 14 residues. The V gene end was trimmed by 5 bases and the J gene end by 3 bases; junction bases not matched to a gene: 4.

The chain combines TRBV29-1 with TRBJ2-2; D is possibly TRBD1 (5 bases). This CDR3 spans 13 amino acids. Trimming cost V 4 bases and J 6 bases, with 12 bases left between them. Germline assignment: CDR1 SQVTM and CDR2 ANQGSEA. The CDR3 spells CSVVGLRSGELFF. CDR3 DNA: TGCAGCGTTGTGGGGCTACGATCCGGGGAGCTGTTTTTT.

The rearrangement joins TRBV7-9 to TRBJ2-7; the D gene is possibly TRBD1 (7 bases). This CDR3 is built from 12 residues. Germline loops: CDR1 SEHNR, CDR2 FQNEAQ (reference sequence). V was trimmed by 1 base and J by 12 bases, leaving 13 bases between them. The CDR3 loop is CASSLVPGGMYF. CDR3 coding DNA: TGTGCCAGCAGCTTAGTCCCAGGGGGGATGTACTTC.

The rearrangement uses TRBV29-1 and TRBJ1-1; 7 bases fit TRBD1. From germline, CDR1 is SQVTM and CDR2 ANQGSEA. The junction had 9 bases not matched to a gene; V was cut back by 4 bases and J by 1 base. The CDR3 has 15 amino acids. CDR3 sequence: CSVVGGGLRNTEAFF. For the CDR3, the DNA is TGCAGCGTTGTAGGGGGCGGACTTCGGAACACTGAAGCTTTCTTT.

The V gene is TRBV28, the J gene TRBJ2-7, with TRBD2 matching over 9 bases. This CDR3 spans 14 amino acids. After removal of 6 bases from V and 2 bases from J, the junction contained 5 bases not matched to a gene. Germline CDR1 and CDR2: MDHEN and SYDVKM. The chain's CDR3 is CASRIAGAPYEQYF. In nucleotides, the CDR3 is TGTGCCAGCAGAATAGCGGGAGCGCCCTACGAGCAGTACTTC.

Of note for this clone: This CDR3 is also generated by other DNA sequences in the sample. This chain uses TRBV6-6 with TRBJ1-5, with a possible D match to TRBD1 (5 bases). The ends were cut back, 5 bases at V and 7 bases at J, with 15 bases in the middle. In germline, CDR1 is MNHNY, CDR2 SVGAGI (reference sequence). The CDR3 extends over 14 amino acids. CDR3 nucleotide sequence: TGTGCCAGCAGTCCAGGTGGGGGAGGACAGCCCCAGCATTTT. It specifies CASSPGGGGQPQHF.

The CDR3 coding sequence is TGTGCCAGCAGCTCTACAAATGACGAGCAGTACTTC. Amino acid sequence: CASSSTNDEQYF. The chain uses TRBV5-6 and TRBJ2-7; no reliable D call. Germline V gene data show CDR1 as SGHDT and CDR2 as YYEEEE. The ends were cut back, 3 bases at V and 5 bases at J, with 9 bases in the middle. This CDR3 has 12 amino acids.

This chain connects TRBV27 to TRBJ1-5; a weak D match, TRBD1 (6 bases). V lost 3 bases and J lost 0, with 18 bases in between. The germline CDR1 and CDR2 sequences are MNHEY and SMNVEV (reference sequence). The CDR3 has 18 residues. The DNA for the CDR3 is TGTGCCAGCAGTTTGGGGACACCCGAAATTTATAGCAATCAGCCCCAGCATTTT. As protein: CASSLGTPEIYSNQPQHF.

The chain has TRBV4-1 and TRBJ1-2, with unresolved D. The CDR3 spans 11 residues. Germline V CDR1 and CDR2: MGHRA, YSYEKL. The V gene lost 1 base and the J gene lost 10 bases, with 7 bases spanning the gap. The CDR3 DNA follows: TGCGCCAGCAGCCAAGGGACCGCCTACACCTTC. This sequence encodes CASSQGTAYTF.

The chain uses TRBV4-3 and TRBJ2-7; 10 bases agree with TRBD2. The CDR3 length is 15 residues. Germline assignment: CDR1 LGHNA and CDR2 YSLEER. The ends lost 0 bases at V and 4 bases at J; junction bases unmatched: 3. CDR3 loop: CASSQDTSGKYEQYF. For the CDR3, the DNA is TGCGCCAGCAGCCAAGATACTAGCGGGAAATACGAGCAGTACTTC.

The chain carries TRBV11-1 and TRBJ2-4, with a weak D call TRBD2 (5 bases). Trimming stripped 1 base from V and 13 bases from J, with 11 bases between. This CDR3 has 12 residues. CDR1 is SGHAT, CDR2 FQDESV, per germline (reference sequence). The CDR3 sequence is CASSLERRYQYF. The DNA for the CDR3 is TGTGCCAGCAGCTTAGAGCGGCGCTACCAGTACTTC. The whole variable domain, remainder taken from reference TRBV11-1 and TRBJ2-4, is EAEVAQSPRYKITEKSQAVAFWCDPISGHATLYWYRQILGQGPELLVQFQDESVVDDSQLPKDRFSAERLKGVDSTLKIQPAELGDSAMYLCASSLERRYQYFGAGTRLSVL.

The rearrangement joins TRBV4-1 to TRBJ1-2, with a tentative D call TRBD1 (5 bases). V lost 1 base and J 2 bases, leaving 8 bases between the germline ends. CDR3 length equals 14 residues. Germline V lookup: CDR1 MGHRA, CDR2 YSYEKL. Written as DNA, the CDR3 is TGCGCCAGCAGCCAAGTGAACAGGAACTATGGCTACACCTTC. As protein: CASSQVNRNYGYTF.

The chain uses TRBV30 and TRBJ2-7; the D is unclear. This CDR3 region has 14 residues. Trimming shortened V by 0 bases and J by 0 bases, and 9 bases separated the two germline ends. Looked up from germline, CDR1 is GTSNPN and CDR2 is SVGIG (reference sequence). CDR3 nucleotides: TGTGCCTGGAGTGTAGGTGTCTCCTCCTACGAGCAGTACTTC. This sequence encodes CAWSVGVSSYEQYF.

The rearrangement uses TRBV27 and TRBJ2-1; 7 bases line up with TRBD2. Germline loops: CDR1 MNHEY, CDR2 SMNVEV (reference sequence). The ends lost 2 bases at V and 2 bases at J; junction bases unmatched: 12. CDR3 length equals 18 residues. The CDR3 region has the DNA TGTGCCAGCAGTTTAATTTTACGGGCGGGAGCCACCTACAATGAGCAGTTCTTC. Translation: CASSLILRAGATYNEQFF.

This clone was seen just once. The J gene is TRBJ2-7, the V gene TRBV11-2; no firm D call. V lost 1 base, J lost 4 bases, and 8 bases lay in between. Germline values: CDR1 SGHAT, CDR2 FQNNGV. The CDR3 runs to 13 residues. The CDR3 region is CASSLGAEYEQYF. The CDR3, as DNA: TGTGCCAGCAGCTTAGGCGCGGAGTACGAGCAGTACTTC.

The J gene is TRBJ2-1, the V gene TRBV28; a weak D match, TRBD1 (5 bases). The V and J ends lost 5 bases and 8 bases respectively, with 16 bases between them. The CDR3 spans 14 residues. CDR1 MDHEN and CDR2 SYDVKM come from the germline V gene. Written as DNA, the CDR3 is TGTGCCAGCAGTCCCTCCCAGGGCGAGGATGAGCAGTTCTTC. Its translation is CASSPSQGEDEQFF.

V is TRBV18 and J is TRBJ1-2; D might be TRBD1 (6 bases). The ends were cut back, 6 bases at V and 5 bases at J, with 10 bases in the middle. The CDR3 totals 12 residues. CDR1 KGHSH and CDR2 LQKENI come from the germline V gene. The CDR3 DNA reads TGTGCCAGCTCCGGGGACATTTATGGCTACACCTTC. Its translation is CASSGDIYGYTF. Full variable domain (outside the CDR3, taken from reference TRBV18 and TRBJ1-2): NAGVMQNPRHLVRRRGQEARLRCSPMKGHSHVYWYRQLPEEGLKFMVYLQKENIIDESGMPKERFSAEFPKEGPSILRIQQVVRGDSAAYFCASSGDIYGYTFGSGTRLTVV.

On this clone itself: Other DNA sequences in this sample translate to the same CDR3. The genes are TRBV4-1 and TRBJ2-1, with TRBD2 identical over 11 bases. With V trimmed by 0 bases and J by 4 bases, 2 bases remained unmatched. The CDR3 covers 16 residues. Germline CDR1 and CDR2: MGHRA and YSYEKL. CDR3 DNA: TGCGCCAGCAGCCAAGAAGGGACTAGCGGATACAATGAGCAGTTCTTC. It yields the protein CASSQEGTSGYNEQFF.

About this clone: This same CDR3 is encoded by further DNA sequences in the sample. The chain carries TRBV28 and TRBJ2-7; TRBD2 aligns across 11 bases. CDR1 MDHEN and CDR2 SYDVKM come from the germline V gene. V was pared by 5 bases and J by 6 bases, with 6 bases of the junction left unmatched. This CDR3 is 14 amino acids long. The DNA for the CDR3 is TGTGCCAGCAGTCTTCAACTAGCGGGAGTCGAGCAGTACTTC. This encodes CASSLQLAGVEQYF.

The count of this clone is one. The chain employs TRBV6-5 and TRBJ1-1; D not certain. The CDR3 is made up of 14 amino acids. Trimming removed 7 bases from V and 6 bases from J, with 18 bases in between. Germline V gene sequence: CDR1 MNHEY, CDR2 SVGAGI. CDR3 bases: TGTGCCAGCACCGAACTGGGTTTTGGGGCTGAAGCTTTCTTT. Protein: CASTELGFGAEAFF.

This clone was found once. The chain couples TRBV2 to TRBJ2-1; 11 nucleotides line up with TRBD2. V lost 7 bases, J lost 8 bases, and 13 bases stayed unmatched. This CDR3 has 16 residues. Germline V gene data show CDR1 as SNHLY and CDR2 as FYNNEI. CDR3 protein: CASTSQPGLAADEQFF. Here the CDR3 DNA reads TGTGCCAGCACTTCACAGCCGGGACTAGCGGCTGATGAGCAGTTCTTC.

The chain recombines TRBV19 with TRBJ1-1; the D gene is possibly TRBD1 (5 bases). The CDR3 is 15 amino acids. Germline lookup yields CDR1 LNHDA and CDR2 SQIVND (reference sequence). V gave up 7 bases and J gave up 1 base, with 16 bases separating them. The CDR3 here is CASTLWRQPNTEAFF. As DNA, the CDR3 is TGTGCCAGTACCTTATGGAGACAGCCGAACACTGAAGCTTTCTTT.

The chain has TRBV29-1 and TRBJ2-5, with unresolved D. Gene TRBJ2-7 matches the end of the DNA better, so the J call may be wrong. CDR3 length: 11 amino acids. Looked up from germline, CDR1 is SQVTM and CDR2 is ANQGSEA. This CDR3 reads CSVVGFYEQYF. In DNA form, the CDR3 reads TGCAGCGTTGTAGGGTTTTACGAGCAGTACTTC.

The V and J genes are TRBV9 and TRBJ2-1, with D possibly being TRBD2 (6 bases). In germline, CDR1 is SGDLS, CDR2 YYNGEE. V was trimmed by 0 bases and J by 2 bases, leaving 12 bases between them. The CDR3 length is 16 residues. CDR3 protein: CASSVGSGSPYNEQFF. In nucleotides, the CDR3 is TGTGCCAGCAGCGTAGGTTCCGGGAGTCCCTACAATGAGCAGTTCTTC.

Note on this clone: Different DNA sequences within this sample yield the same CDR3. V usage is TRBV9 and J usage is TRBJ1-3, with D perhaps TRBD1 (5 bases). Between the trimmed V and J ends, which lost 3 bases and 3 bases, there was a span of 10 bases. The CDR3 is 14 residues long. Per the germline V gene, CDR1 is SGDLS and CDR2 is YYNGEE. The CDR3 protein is CASSASGSGNTIYF. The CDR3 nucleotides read TGTGCCAGCAGCGCCTCAGGGAGTGGAAACACCATATATTTT.